Sequencing of this T cell receptor (beta chain) was carried out in a study of cytomegalovirus exposure and HLA in healthy donors. The V gene lost 3 bases and the J gene lost 2 bases, with 11 bases spanning the gap. Germline CDR1 and CDR2: GTSNPN and SVGIG (reference sequence). The CDR3 is 14 amino acids. On this clone: Its antigen is currently unknown.

Points from the study as a whole: TCR beta sequences reportedly predicted the HLA-A and HLA-B alleles of most subjects accurately. A previous analysis found most TCR beta V segments productive roughly 87% or roughly 30% of the time.

The PCR ran on 60 Vbeta and 13 Jbeta primers. Clones were sequenced by immunoSEQ multiplex PCR, and TCRdb holds only the in-frame ones, with some missing. There are 99,000 or so clones in the sample; approximately 80% occur only once, and under 4% lies in the top ten. Sequencing was performed on PBMCs. This clonotype was obtained from a female donor in good health and CMV-seropositive. The rearrangement links TRBV30 to TRBJ1-3; maybe TRBD1 (6 bases). The CDR3 protein is CAWRPGTTGNTIYF. The CDR3 DNA reads as TGTGCCTGGAGACCCGGGACAACTGGAAACACCATATATTTT.